The rows below give T cell receptor beta chains drawn from one sample of a study of cytomegalovirus exposure and HLA in healthy donors. Some clones are missing from TCRdb's copy, which holds only in-frame ones; the method was immunoSEQ multiplex PCR. The table has around 150,000 clones, approximately 80% seen once; the top ten hold around 2.8%. Sequencing used PBMCs. The receptor set was obtained from a woman in her forties in good health and CMV-seropositive. The CDR3 runs from the conserved cysteine through the conserved F or W. D genes are given only for firm matches. Clone size appears in some rows only: once, few, many, or a class for an expanded clone.

J | D | V | size | DNA | CDR3
TRBJ2-2 | TRBD2 | TRBV7-9 | NA | TGTGCCAGCAGCAAAAGGACTAGCGGGACGTACACCGGGGAGCTGTTTTTT | CASSKRTSGTYTGELFF
TRBJ2-3 | NA | TRBV19 | NA | TGTGCCAGTACAGGGTCCCCAGATACGCAGTATTTT | CASTGSPDTQYF
TRBJ2-3 | TRBD2 | TRBV19 | NA | TGTGCCAGTAGATCGAGACTAGCGGGGTTGGCAGATACGCAGTATTTT | CASRSRLAGLADTQYF
TRBJ2-7 | NA | TRBV30 | NA | TGTGCCTGGAGTCCCTTGCAGAGGGGGAACGAGCAGTACTTC | CAWSPLQRGNEQYF
TRBJ1-5 | TRBD1 | TRBV11-2 | NA | TGTGCCAGCAGCGAATCCGGGACAGGGGGCAATCAGCCCCAGCATTTT | CASSESGTGGNQPQHF
TRBJ2-1 | NA | TRBV14 | NA | TGTGCCAGCAGCCAAGCTGTCTCCTACAATGAGCAGTTCTTC | CASSQAVSYNEQFF
TRBJ2-7 | TRBD2 | TRBV9 | NA | TGTGCCAGCAGCGTAGGAGAAAGCGGGAGGGAACAGTACTTC | CASSVGESGREQYF
TRBJ2-1 | NA | TRBV4-1 | NA | TGCGCCAGCAGCCAAGATCAAAACTCAATACTCTACAATGAGCAGTTCTTC | CASSQDQNSILYNEQFF
TRBJ1-1 | NA | TRBV4-1 | few | TGCGCCAGCAGCCAATCACAGATGAACACTGAAGCTTTCTTT | CASSQSQMNTEAFF
TRBJ2-5 | NA | TRBV10-1 | few | TGCGCCAGCAGTGACGGGGAGACCCAGTACTTC | CASSDGETQYF
TRBJ2-4 | NA | TRBV30 | few | TGTGCCTGGAGTGGGACGGCGGGAACAAAAAACATTCAGTACTTC | CAWSGTAGTKNIQYF
TRBJ2-2 | NA | TRBV6-4 | NA | TGTGCCAGCAGTCCGGACAGCTGGACCGGGGAGCTGTTTTTT | CASSPDSWTGELFF
TRBJ1-2 | NA | TRBV4-1 | NA | TGCGCCAGCAGCCAAGCGAACTTAAACTATGGCTACACCTTC | CASSQANLNYGYTF
TRBJ1-2 | TRBD1 | TRBV29-1 | NA | TGCAGCGTTCCGACAGGGGAGGGTCGCTACACCTTC | CSVPTGEGRYTF
TRBJ1-3 | NA | TRBV5-1 | NA | TGCGCCAGCAGCTTGTGGGCCCAAGGCTCTGGAAACACCATATATTTT | CASSLWAQGSGNTIYF
TRBJ1-5 | TRBD1 | TRBV5-6 | NA | TGTGCCAGCAGCCTAGGGGACAGGGACAATCAGCCCCAGCATTTT | CASSLGDRDNQPQHF
TRBJ2-5 | NA | TRBV5-1 | NA | TGCGCCAGCAGCCAACAGGCGGATCGCCAAGAGACCCAGTACTTC | CASSQQADRQETQYF
TRBJ1-2 | TRBD1 | TRBV7-8 | NA | TGTGCCAGCAGTCGGGACAGGAACTATGGCTACACCTTC | CASSRDRNYGYTF
TRBJ2-1 | TRBD2 | TRBV19 | NA | TGTGCCAGTAGTATTCTAGCGGGAGGGCCGAGCTCCTACAATGAGCAGTTCTTC | CASSILAGGPSSYNEQFF
TRBJ2-7 | TRBD2 | TRBV28 | NA | TGTGCCAGCACTTGGGGGGGAGACTCCTACGAGCAGTACTTC | CASTWGGDSYEQYF
TRBJ2-4 | TRBD2 | TRBV28 | NA | TGTGCCAGCAACTCTCTAGGCGGGGGAGCTTGGGGAAACATTCAGTACTTC | CASNSLGGGAWGNIQYF